This T cell receptor beta chain comes out of a study of CD8 T cells in ankylosing spondylitis. It was by quantitative 5'-RACE with molecular barcodes that TCR beta libraries were made. TCRdb reanalysed the 5' RACE reads using MiXCR and keeps one entry per CDR3 protein. The table records roughly 38,000 distinct CDR3 sequences, 10% to 13% of them present only once. This clonotype has a count of ten or more. Its antigen is not identified. From germline, CDR1 is SGHTA and CDR2 FQGNSA. This CDR3 region has 17 residues. V lost 5 bases, J lost 1 base, and 12 bases stayed unmatched. Study-level points and caveats: What seemed typical of ankylosing spondylitis blood was a TCR beta motif built from fewer than ten highly homologous variants. Earlier authors reported some of these motif variants in reactive arthritis synovial fluid and blood. CD8+ by phenotype, disease-linked clones were relatively rare in peripheral blood.

The chain couples TRBV7-2 to TRBJ2-5, with TRBD1 identical over 8 bases. This clonotype originated in a male donor with ankylosing spondylitis or in good health (not recorded which). Sample: blood, either unsorted or a sorted T cell fraction (not recorded which). CDR3: CASSPIGGQAIQETQYF. CDR3 DNA: TGTGCCAGCAGCCCTATCGGGGGACAGGCGATCCAAGAGACCCAGTACTTC.